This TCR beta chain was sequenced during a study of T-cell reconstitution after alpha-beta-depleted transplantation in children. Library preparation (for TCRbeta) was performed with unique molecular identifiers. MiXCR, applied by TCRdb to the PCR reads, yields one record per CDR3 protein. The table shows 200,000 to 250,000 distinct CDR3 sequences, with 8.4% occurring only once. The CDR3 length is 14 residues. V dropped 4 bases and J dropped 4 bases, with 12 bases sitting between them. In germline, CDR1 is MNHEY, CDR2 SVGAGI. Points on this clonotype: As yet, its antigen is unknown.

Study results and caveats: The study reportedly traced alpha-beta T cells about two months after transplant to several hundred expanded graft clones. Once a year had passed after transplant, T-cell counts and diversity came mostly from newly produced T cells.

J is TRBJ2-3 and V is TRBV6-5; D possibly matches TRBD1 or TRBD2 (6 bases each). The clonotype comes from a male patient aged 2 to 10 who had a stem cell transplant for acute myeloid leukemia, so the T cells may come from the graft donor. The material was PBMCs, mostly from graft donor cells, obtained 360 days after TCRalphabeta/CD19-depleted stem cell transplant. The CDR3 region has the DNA TGTGCCAGCAGTTCTCATGGGGGGCCAGATACGCAGTATTTT. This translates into CASSSHGGPDTQYF.